Below, 8 T cell receptor beta chains from the same sample are listed, as sequenced in a study of blood T cell repertoires in COVID-19. Produced via immunoSEQ multiplex PCR; TCRdb's table is partial and in-frame only. The sample yields 250,000 to 300,000 clones, about nine tenths seen once. Material for sequencing was peripheral blood. These receptors were collected from a woman between 50 and 59 years old who had recovered from COVID-19.

V usage is TRBV9 and J usage is TRBJ2-2; 7 bases match TRBD2. This CDR3 has 18 amino acids. CDR1 is SGDLS and CDR2 is YYNGEE in the germline V gene. V dropped 4 bases and J dropped 0; count of bases not matched to a gene: 12. The chain's CDR3 is CASSPYPMTSPNTGELFF. CDR3 nucleotide sequence: TGTGCCAGCAGCCCATACCCCATGACTAGCCCGAACACCGGGGAGCTGTTTTTT. Drawing the rest from reference TRBV9 and TRBJ2-2, the complete variable domain is DSGVTQTPKHLITATGQRVTLRCSPRSGDLSVYWYQQSLDQGLQFLIQYYNGEERAKGNILERFSAQQFPDLHSELNLSSLELGDSALYFCASSPYPMTSPNTGELFFGEGSRLTVL.

The chain joins TRBV2 to TRBJ1-2, with 8 nucleotides matching TRBD1. The CDR3 is 13 residues long. The V segment lost 6 bases and the J segment 8 bases; nucleotides outside the gene matches: 8. Germline V lookup: CDR1 SNHLY, CDR2 FYNNEI. Here the CDR3 reads CASSRGLGTGYTF. The CDR3 DNA follows: TGTGCCAGCAGCAGGGGGCTGGGGACGGGCTACACCTTC.

This chain connects TRBV27 to TRBJ1-6, with 7 bases lining up with TRBD1. V was clipped by 2 bases and J by 10 bases; unmatched bases: 5. Per germline, CDR1 MNHEY and CDR2 SMNVEV (reference sequence). The CDR3 runs to 14 residues. CDR3 bases: TGTGCCAGCAGTTTACCCCACAGGGGCTCACCCCTCCACTTT. It translates to CASSLPHRGSPLHF.

This chain links TRBV19 with TRBJ1-1; D not resolved. This CDR3 has 13 residues. CDR1 and CDR2 (germline): LNHDA, SQIVND (reference sequence). Trimming pared 3 bases from V and 0 bases from J, leaving 5 bases between. CDR3 region: CASSIVVNTEAFF. The CDR3 region has the DNA TGTGCCAGTAGTATCGTTGTGAACACTGAAGCTTTCTTT. The full variable domain, with the rest looked up from reference TRBV19 and TRBJ1-1, is DGGITQSPKYLFRKEGQNVTLSCEQNLNHDAMYWYRQDPGQGLRLIYYSQIVNDFQKGDIAEGYSVSREKKESFPLTVTSAQKNPTAFYLCASSIVVNTEAFFGQGTRLTVV.

The chain combines TRBV21-1 with TRBJ1-1; the listed D gene, TRBD1, was not tested against the DNA. TRBV21-1 is recorded as a pseudogene. The CDR3 totals 12 residues. In nucleotides, the CDR3 is TGTGCCAGGTCACAGGGGAACACTGAAGCTTTCTTT. Its protein product is CARSQGNTEAFF.

V is TRBV5-1 and J is TRBJ2-1, with TRBD1 identical over 8 bases. Germline V CDR1 and CDR2: SGHRS, YFSETQ. This CDR3 has 16 residues. V was clipped by 5 bases and J by 2 bases; unmatched bases: 9. CDR3 in DNA: TGCGCCAGCAGTCGCGCCTACAGGGGGGCCTACAATGAGCAGTTCTTC. Translation gives CASSRAYRGAYNEQFF. Drawing the rest from reference TRBV5-1 and TRBJ2-1, the complete variable domain is KAGVTQTPRYLIKTRGQQVTLSCSPISGHRSVSWYQQTPGQGLQFLFEYFSETQRNKGNFPGRFSGRQFSNSRSEMNVSTLELGDSALYLCASSRAYRGAYNEQFFGPGTRLTVL.

With respect to this clone: Germline is not matched at one junction end, which may reflect a read error. This sequence joins TRBV20-1 and TRBJ1-1; D is ambiguous. Germline CDR1 reads DFQATT; CDR2 reads SNEGSKA (reference sequence). The length of the CDR3 is 11 residues. The chain's CDR3 is CSVRRGTEAFF. Written as DNA, the CDR3 is TGCAGTGTTAGACGGGGCACTGAAGCTTTCTTT.

This chain connects TRBV2 to TRBJ2-5; 9 bases agree with TRBD1. Germline CDR1 SNHLY, CDR2 FYNNEI. The CDR3 extends over 14 amino acids. The junction had 7 bases not matched to a gene; V was cut back by 6 bases and J by 5 bases. In nucleotides, the CDR3 is TGTGCCAGCAGAACCACAGGGGGCCGGGAGACCCAGTACTTC. Translation: CASRTTGGRETQYF.